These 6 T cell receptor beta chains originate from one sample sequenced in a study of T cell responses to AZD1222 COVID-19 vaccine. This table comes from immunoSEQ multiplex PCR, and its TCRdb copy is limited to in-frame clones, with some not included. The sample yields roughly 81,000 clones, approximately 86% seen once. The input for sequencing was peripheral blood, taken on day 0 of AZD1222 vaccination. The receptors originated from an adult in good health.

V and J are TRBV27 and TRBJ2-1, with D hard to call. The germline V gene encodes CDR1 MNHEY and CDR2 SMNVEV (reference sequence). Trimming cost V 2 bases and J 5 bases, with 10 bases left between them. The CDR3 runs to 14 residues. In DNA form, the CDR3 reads TGTGCCAGCAGTTTAACCCGATTGAACAATGAGCAGTTCTTC. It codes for CASSLTRLNNEQFF.

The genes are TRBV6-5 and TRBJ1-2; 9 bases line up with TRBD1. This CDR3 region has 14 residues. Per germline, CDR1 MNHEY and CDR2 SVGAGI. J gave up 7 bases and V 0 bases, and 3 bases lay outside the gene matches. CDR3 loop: CASSYSQGAIGYTF. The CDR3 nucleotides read TGTGCCAGCAGTTACTCACAGGGGGCAATTGGCTACACCTTC.

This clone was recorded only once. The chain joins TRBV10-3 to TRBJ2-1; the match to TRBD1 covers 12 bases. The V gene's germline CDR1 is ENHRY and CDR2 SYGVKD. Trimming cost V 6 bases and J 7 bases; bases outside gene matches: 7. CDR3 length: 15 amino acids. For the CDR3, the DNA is TGTGCCATCAGGGGACAGGGGGCGCGGTTGAATGAGCAGTTCTTC. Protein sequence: CAIRGQGARLNEQFF.

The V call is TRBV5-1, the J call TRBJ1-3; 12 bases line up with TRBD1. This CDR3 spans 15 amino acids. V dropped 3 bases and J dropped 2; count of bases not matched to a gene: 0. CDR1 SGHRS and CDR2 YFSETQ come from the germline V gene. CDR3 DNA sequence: TGCGCCAGCAGCTGGGACAGGGGGCCTGGAAACACCATATATTTT. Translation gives CASSWDRGPGNTIYF.

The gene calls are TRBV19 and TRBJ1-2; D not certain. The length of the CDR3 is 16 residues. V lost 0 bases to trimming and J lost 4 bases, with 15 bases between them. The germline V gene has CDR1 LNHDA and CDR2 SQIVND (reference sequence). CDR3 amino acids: CASSIDHQIKSYGYTF. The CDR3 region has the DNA TGTGCCAGTAGTATAGATCACCAGATAAAGAGCTATGGCTACACCTTC.

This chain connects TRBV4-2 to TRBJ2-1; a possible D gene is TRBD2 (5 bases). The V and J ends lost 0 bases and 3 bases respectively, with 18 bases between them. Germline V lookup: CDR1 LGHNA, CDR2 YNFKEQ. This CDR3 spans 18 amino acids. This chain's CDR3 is CASSQDKSSHTYYNEQFF. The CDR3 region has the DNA TGTGCCAGCAGCCAAGATAAGTCTAGCCACACCTACTACAATGAGCAGTTCTTC.